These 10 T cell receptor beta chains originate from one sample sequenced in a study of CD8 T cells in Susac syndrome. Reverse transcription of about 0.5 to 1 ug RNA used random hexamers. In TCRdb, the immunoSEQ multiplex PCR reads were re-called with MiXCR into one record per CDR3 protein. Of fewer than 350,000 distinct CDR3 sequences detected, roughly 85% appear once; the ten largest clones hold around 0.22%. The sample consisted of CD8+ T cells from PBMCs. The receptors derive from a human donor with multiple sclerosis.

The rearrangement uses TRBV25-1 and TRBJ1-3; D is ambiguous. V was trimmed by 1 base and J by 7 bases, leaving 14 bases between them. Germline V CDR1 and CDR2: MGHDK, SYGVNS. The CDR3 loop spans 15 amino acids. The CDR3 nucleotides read TGTGCCAGCAGTGAATTTGGAGGCGAGTTGAACACCATATATTTT. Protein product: CASSEFGGELNTIYF. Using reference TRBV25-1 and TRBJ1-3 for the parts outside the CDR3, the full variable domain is EADIYQTPRYLVIGTGKKITLECSQTMGHDKMYWYQQDPGMELHLIHYSYGVNSTEKGDLSSESTVSRIRTEHFPLTLESARPSHTSQYLCASSEFGGELNTIYFGEGSWLTVV.

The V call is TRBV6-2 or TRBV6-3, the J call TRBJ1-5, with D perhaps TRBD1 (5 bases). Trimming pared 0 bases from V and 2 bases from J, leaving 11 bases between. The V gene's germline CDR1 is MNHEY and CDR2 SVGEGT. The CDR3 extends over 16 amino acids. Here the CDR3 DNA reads TGTGCCAGCAGTTACTCGGCGACAGAGGGCAATCAGCCCCAGCATTTT. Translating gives CASSYSATEGNQPQHF.

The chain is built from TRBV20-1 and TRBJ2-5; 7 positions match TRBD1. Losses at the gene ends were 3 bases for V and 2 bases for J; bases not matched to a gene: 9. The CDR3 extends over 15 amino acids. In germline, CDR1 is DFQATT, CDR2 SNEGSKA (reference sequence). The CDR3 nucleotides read TGCAGTGCTAGTCGGCAAGGGGGCGGTCAAGAGACCCAGTACTTC. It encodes CSASRQGGGQETQYF.

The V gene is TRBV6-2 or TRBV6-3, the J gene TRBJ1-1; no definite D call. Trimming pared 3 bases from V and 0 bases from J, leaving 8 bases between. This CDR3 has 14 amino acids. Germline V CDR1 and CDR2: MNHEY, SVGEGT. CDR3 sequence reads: CASSYYGLNTEAFF. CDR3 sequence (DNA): TGTGCCAGCAGTTATTACGGGTTGAACACTGAAGCTTTCTTT.

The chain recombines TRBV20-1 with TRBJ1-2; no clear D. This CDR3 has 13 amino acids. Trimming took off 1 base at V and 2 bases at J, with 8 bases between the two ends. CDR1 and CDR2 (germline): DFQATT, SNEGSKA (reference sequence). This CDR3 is CSARGVGNYGYTF. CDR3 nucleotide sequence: TGCAGTGCTAGAGGGGTCGGGAACTATGGCTACACCTTC.

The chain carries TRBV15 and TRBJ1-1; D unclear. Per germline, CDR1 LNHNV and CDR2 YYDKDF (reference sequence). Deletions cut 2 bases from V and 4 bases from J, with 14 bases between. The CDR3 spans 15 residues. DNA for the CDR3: TGTGCCACCAGCAGAAGTTATGAGGGAGGCACTGAAGCTTTCTTT. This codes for CATSRSYEGGTEAFF.

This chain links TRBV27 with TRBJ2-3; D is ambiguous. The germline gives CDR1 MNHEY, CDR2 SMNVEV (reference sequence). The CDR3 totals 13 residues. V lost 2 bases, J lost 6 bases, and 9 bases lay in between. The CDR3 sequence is CASSLAGSDTQYF. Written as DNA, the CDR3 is TGTGCCAGCAGTTTAGCAGGTAGTGATACGCAGTATTTT.

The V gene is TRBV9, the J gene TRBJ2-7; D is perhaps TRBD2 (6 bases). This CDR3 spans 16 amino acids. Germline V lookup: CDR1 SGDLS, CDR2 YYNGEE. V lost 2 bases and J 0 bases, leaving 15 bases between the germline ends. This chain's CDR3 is CASSVGEIADSYEQYF. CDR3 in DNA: TGTGCCAGCAGCGTCGGGGAGATAGCGGACTCCTACGAGCAGTACTTC.

In DNA, the CDR3 is TGTGCCAGCAGCGTCGCAAGACAGGGAGAAATGTATGGCTACACCTTC. Amino acids: CASSVARQGEMYGYTF. The chain employs TRBV9 and TRBJ1-2; 7 bases agree with TRBD1. V lost 2 bases and J lost 5; bases outside the gene matches: 12. There are 16 residues in the CDR3. Germline V lookup: CDR1 SGDLS, CDR2 YYNGEE. Together with reference TRBV9 and TRBJ1-2, the CDR3 gives the full variable domain: DSGVTQTPKHLITATGQRVTLRCSPRSGDLSVYWYQQSLDQGLQFLIQYYNGEERAKGNILERFSAQQFPDLHSELNLSSLELGDSALYFCASSVARQGEMYGYTFGSGTRLTVV.

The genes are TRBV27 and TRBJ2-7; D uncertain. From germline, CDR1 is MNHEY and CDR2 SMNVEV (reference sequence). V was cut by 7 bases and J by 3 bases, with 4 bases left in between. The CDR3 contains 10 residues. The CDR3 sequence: CASTLYEQYF. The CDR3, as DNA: TGTGCCAGCACCCTCTACGAGCAGTACTTC.